Detailed here is one TCR beta chain. This record comes from a study of CD8 T cells in ankylosing spondylitis. TCRdb recomputed calls from the 5' RACE reads with MiXCR, one row per CDR3 protein. The sample includes roughly 120,000 distinct CDR3 sequences, roughly an eighth of them seen just once. This receptor was obtained from a female donor with ankylosing spondylitis or in good health (not recorded which). Sequenced material: blood, either unsorted or a sorted T cell fraction (not recorded which).

CDR3 residues: CASSLAGRGQETQYF. The CDR3 DNA reads TGCGCCAGCAGCTTAGCTGGCAGGGGGCAGGAGACCCAGTACTTC. This chain links TRBV5-1 with TRBJ2-5; the match to TRBD1 covers 8 bases. The CDR3 runs 15 residues. Germline CDR1 and CDR2: SGHRS and YFSETQ. The trim removed 2 bases at V and 5 bases at J, leaving 8 bases unmatched.